The source of this T cell receptor beta chain is a study of blood T cell repertoires in COVID-19. Study background: Researchers got acute and convalescent COVID-19 samples from the United States, Italy and Spain.

Trimming cost V 4 bases and J 7 bases; bases outside gene matches: 4. The CDR3 extends over 14 amino acids. CDR1 SGHDT and CDR2 YYEEEE come from the germline V gene. How the authors handled the data: Amplifying reference gene primers gave estimates of nucleated cell counts. Sequencing was performed with immunoSEQ multiplex PCR; in TCRdb, only in-frame clones are kept and a portion is missing. The DNA was the basis for D and trimming; V, J and clone size are from that table. This table has over 150,000 clones, approximately 85% appearing once. The specimen sequenced was peripheral blood. The chain carries TRBV5-6 and TRBJ1-6; TRBD1 agrees at 8 bases. The source of this sequence is a woman in her sixties with COVID-19, enrolled during active disease. Written as DNA, the CDR3 is TGTGCCAGCAGCCTCCGGGACAGGAATTCACCCCTCCACTTT. As protein: CASSLRDRNSPLHF.